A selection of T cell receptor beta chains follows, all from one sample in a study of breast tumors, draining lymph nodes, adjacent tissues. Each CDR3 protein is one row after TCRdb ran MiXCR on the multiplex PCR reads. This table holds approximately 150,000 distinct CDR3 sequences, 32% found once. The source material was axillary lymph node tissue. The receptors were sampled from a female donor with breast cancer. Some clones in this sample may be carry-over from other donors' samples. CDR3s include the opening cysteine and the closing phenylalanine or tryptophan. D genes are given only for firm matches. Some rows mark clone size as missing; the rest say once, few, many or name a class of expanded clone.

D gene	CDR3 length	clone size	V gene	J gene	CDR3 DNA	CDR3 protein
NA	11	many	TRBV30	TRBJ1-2	TGTGCCTGGAGCGACGGGTATGGCTACACCTTC	CAWSDGYGYTF
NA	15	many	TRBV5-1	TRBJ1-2	TGCGCCAGCAGCTTCTCTTCGGCGACAGGCTATGGCTACACCTTC	CASSFSSATGYGYTF
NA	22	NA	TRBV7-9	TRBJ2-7	NA	CASSFYICSASSEGAGTYEQYF
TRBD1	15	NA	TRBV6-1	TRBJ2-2	TGTGCCAGCAGTACCGGGACAGGGCACACCGGGGAGCTGTTTTTT	CASSTGTGHTGELFF
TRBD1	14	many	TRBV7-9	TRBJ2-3	TGTGCCAGCAGCTTTGGACAGGGAACAGATACGCAGTATTTT	CASSFGQGTDTQYF
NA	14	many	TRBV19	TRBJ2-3	TGTGCCAGTTCCCGGGGGTCAACCACAGATACGCAGTATTTT	CASSRGSTTDTQYF
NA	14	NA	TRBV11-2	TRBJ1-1	TGTGCCAGCACCCTATGGGGGTTGAACACTGAAGCTTTCTTT	CASTLWGLNTEAFF
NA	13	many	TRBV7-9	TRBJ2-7	TGTGCCGGGGCGGCCCGAACCGTCGACGAGCAGTACTTC	CAGAARTVDEQYF
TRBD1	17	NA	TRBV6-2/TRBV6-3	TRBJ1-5	TGTGCCAGCAGTGACCTAAGACAGGGTCGGAGCAATCAGCCCCAGCATTTT	CASSDLRQGRSNQPQHF
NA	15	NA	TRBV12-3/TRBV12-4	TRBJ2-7	TGTGCCAGCAGTTTAAGGGCAGGGGGGGACGACGAGCAGTACTTC	CASSLRAGGDDEQYF
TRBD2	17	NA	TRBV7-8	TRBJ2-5	TGTGCCGTCGGAAGAAAGACTAGCGGGGGGGCCCAAGAGACCCAGTACTTC	CAVGRKTSGGAQETQYF
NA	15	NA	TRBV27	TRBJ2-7	TGTGTCAGCAGCTTATCTCAACAGATCCCCTACGAGCAGTACTTC	CVSSLSQQIPYEQYF
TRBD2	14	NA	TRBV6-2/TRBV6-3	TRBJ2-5	TGTGTCAGCAGTGCCTTAGCGGGGGAACGGACCCAGTACTTC	CVSSALAGERTQYF
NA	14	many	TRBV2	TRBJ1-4	TGTGCCAGCAAACAGGTAGTTTCAAATGAAAAACTGTTTTTT	CASKQVVSNEKLFF
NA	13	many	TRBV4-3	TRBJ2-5	TGCGCCAGCAGCCAAGGAGGTCCAGAGACCCAGTACTTC	CASSQGGPETQYF
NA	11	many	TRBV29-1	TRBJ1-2	TGCAGCGTTGCAAAGACGCAGGGCTACACCTTC	CSVAKTQGYTF
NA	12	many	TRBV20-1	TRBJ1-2	TGCAGTGCATCCACAGGGCGGTATGGCTACACCTTC	CSASTGRYGYTF
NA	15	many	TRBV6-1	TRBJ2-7	TGTGCCAGCAGTCCTCAGGGGGCGGGAGGATACGAGCAGTACTTC	CASSPQGAGGYEQYF
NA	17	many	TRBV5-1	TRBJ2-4	TGCGCCAGCAACGAGGGGGGGGCGCCCTTATCCAAAAACATTCAGTACTTC	CASNEGGAPLSKNIQYF
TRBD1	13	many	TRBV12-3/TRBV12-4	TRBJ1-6	TGTGCCAGCAGTCCGGGACAGAATTCACCCCTCCACTTT	CASSPGQNSPLHF
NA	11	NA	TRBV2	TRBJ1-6	TGTGGGACAGCAAATTATTCACCCCTCCACTTT	CGTANYSPLHF
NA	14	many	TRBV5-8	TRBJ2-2	TGTGCCAGCAGCTTGGCGGGGAACACCGGGGAGCTGTTTTTT	CASSLAGNTGELFF
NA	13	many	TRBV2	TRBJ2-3	TGTGCCAGCAACGGGGGTAGCACAGATACGCAGTATTTT	CASNGGSTDTQYF
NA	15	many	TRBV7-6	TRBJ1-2	TGTGCCAGCAGTCAAGAGGTTGGAAATAACTATGGCTACCCCTTC	CASSQEVGNNYGYPF
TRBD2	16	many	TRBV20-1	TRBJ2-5	TGCAGTGCTAGAGATCCAAGCGGGAGATCCCAAGAGACCCAGTACTTC	CSARDPSGRSQETQYF
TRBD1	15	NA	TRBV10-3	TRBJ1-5	TGTGCCGTAAGAGGGGGACAGCATGGCGATCAGCCCCAGCATTTT	CAVRGGQHGDQPQHF
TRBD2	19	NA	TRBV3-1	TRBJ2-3	TGTGCCAGCAGCCAAGGGAGGCTAGCGGGGGCTACGCAGGCAGATACGCAGTATTTT	CASSQGRLAGATQADTQYF
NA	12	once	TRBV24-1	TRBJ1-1	TGTGCCACCAGTGATTCTTCGGGTAAAGCTTCCTTT	CATSDSSGKASF
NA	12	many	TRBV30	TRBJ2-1	TGTGCCTGGAGTTTGACGAGCAATGAGCAGTTCTTC	CAWSLTSNEQFF
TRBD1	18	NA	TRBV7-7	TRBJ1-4	TGTGCTAGCAGTTTAACGGGACAGGGGTTTTTCGCTAATGAAAAACTGTTTTTT	CASSLTGQGFFANEKLFF
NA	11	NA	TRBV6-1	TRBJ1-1	TGTGCCAGCAGTGACCAAAGTGAAGCTTTCTTT	CASSDQSEAFF
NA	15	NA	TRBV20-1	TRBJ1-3	TGCAGTGCCCCCCGACGGGGGGTGTCTGGAAACACCATATATTTT	CSAPRRGVSGNTIYF
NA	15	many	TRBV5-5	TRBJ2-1	TGTGCCAGCAGCTTGGTAGGACAGAACCTAAATGAGCAGTTCTTC	CASSLVGQNLNEQFF
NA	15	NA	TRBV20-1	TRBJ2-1	TGCAGTGCTAGCACGGAGCAGGAGTTGGGGAATGAGCAGTTCTTC	CSASTEQELGNEQFF
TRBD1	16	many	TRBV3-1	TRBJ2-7	TGTGCCAGCAGCGGGGGACAGGGGGCTTTTTCCTACGAGCAGTACTTC	CASSGGQGAFSYEQYF
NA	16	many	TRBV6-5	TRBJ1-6	TGTGCCAGCAGTTACGCAGAAACCTCCTATAATTCACCCCTCCACTTT	CASSYAETSYNSPLHF
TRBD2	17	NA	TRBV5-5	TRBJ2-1	TGTGCCAGCAGCCCATCTCCCTCAGCGGGGGGGCAAGGTGAGCAGTTCTTC	CASSPSPSAGGQGEQFF
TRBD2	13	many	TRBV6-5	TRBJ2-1	TGTGCCAGCAGCCTAGCGGTCTACAATGAGCAGTTCTTC	CASSLAVYNEQFF
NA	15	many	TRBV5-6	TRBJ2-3	TGTGCCAGCAGCCGCAAGCGGGCCGGCACAGATACGCAGTATTTT	CASSRKRAGTDTQYF
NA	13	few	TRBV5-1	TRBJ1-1	TGCGCCAGCAGCTCCTACATCAACACTGAAGCTTTCTTT	CASSSYINTEAFF
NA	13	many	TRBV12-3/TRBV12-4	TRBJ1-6	TGTGCCAGCACCCTTGACGGGGATTCACCCCTCCACTTT	CASTLDGDSPLHF
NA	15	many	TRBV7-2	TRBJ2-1	TGTGCCAGCACTCCTGGTCCAAAATCCTCTAATGAGCAGTTCTTC	CASTPGPKSSNEQFF
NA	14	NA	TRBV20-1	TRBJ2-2	TGCAGTGCTAGAGTAGACAAGAACACCGCGGAGCTGTTTTTT	CSARVDKNTAELFF
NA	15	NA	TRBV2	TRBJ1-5	TGTGCCAGCAGTGAAAAAGGCCAGGGCAGTGAGCCCCAGCATTTT	CASSEKGQGSEPQHF
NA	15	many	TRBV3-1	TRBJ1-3	TGTGCCAGCAGCCCCGCCTGGGGATCTGGAAACACCATATATTTT	CASSPAWGSGNTIYF
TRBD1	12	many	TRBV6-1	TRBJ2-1	TGTGCCAGCAGCGGACAGGCTCTTGAGCAGTTCTTC	CASSGQALEQFF
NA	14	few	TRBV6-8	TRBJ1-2	TGTGCCAGCAGTCGCCTCGGGACCCTCTATGGCTACACCTTC	CASSRLGTLYGYTF
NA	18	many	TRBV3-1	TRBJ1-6	TGTGCCAGCAGCGCGACACAGGGACTTGCCCTATATAATTCACCCCTCCACTTT	CASSATQGLALYNSPLHF
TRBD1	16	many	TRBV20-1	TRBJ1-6	TGCAGTGCTCGAATAGTCGGGACAGGGGTTACTTCACCCCTCCACTTT	CSARIVGTGVTSPLHF
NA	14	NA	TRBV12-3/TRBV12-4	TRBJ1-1	TGTGCCAGCAGTCTGGTCAGTCCAAACACTGAAGCTTTCTTT	CASSLVSPNTEAFF
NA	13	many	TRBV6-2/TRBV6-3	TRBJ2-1	TGTGCCAGCAGTGTCTGGATCCTAAATGAGCAGTTCTTC	CASSVWILNEQFF
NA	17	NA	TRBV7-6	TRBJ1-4	TGTGCCAGCAGCTATAGCGGAGGGGGATACACTGAAGAAAAACTGTTTTTT	CASSYSGGGYTEEKLFF
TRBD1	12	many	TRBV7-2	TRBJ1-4	TGTGCCAGCAGCTCCGGGACAGGGATTCTCATTTTT	CASSSGTGILIF
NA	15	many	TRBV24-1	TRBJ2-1	TGTGCCACCAGTGGGCAGGGGAGCTCCTACAATGAGCAGTTCTTC	CATSGQGSSYNEQFF
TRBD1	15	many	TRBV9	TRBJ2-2	TGTGCCAGCAGAAAGACAGGGGGAACCACCGGGGAGCTGTTTTTT	CASRKTGGTTGELFF
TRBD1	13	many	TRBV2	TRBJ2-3	TGTGCCAGCAGCAAAGATGGACAGGGCACGCAGTATTTT	CASSKDGQGTQYF
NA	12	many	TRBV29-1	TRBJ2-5	TGCAGCGCATTCGGGATCCAAGAGACCCAGTACTTC	CSAFGIQETQYF
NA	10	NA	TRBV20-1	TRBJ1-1	TGCAGTGCTAGAGAAGTAGAAGCTTTCTTT	CSAREVEAFF
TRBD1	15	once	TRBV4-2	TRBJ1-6	TGTGCCAGCAGCCGATTGACAGGGGTCAGTTCACCCCTCCACTTT	CASSRLTGVSSPLHF